Shown below are 25 T cell receptor beta chains from a single sample sequenced in a study of T-cell reconstitution after alpha-beta-depleted transplantation in children. TCRbeta library construction was performed incorporating unique molecular identifiers. Each CDR3 protein gets one entry after TCRdb re-called the PCR reads with MiXCR. The sample carries 220,000 or so distinct CDR3 sequences, less than 9% recorded once. The source material was PBMCs, mostly from graft donor cells, sampled 180 days after TCRalphabeta/CD19-depleted stem cell transplant. The source of these receptors is a male patient between 10 and 17 years old who had a stem cell transplant for acute lymphoblastic leukemia, so the T cells may come from the graft donor.

This clonotype has a count of ten or more. CDR3 amino acids: CSARDGRGWNTEAFF. For the CDR3, the DNA is TGCAGTGCTAGAGATGGGCGGGGGTGGAACACTGAAGCTTTCTTT. The chain carries TRBV20-1 and TRBJ1-1; TRBD1 might be the D (5 bases). The CDR3 sequence is 15 residues long. Germline lookup yields CDR1 DFQATT and CDR2 SNEGSKA (reference sequence). Trimming stripped 0 bases from V and 1 base from J, with 12 bases between.

The sample holds many counts of this clonotype. The chain uses TRBV13 and TRBJ1-1; D call uncertain. Per germline, CDR1 PRHDT and CDR2 FYEKMQ (reference sequence). This CDR3 contains 19 residues. V lost 1 base, J lost 3 bases, and 24 bases lay in between. Here the CDR3 DNA reads TGTGCCAGCAGCTTAGTAGGGCCCAGGTATAGGGTGACCGACACTGAAGCTTTCTTT. Amino acid sequence: CASSLVGPRYRVTDTEAFF.

This clonotype came up many times. The chain recombines TRBV20-1 with TRBJ2-7; D remains unclear. Trimming removed 3 bases from V and 2 bases from J, with 11 bases in between. The CDR3 is 13 residues long. Germline V gene lookup returns CDR1 DFQATT and CDR2 SNEGSKA (reference sequence). DNA for the CDR3: TGCAGTGCTAGGAGTGAGAATACCTACGAGCAGTACTTC. This sequence encodes CSARSENTYEQYF.

Many counts were recorded for this clonotype. The gene calls are TRBV18 and TRBJ1-3; D call uncertain. The ends were cut back, 6 bases at V and 0 bases at J, with 15 bases in the middle. The CDR3 is 16 residues long. CDR1 is KGHSH, CDR2 LQKENI, per germline. The CDR3 nucleotides read TGTGCCAGCTCGCCGACCGACTTCATCTCTGGAAACACCATATATTTT. Residues: CASSPTDFISGNTIYF.

In this sample, this clonotype turned up many times. CDR3 nucleotides: TGCAGCGTCCCCGGTCCTACGCAGTATTTT. Its protein is CSVPGPTQYF. The chain employs TRBV29-1 and TRBJ2-3, with D hard to call. CDR3 length: 10 amino acids. CDR1 and CDR2 from the germline V gene are SQVTM and ANQGSEA. V lost 6 bases, J lost 8 bases, and 9 bases lay in between.

This clonotype was recorded at least ten times. The chain has TRBV29-1 and TRBJ1-1; TRBD1 is a possible D gene (5 bases). Per germline, CDR1 SQVTM and CDR2 ANQGSEA. The CDR3 is 14 amino acids. V shed 2 bases and J shed 4 bases, with 14 bases lying between them. The CDR3 protein is CSVERGRAVTEAFF. CDR3 nucleotide sequence: TGCAGCGTTGAAAGGGGCAGGGCAGTCACTGAAGCTTTCTTT.

This clonotype was picked up many times. V gene TRBV12-3 or TRBV12-4 combines with J gene TRBJ1-5; D call uncertain. The V end lost 3 bases, the J end lost 6 bases, and 3 bases lay between the germline ends. The CDR3 is 11 amino acids. The CDR3 sequence is CASSFGQPQHF. CDR3 in DNA: TGTGCCAGCAGTTTCGGTCAGCCCCAGCATTTT.

This clonotype was counted at least ten times. V is TRBV19 and J is TRBJ2-5; D tentatively fits TRBD1 or TRBD2 (5 bases each). Trimming shortened V by 2 bases and J by 5 bases, and 18 bases separated the two germline ends. This CDR3 is 16 amino acids long. Germline V gene data show CDR1 as LNHDA and CDR2 as SQIVND (reference sequence). The CDR3 spells CASSIQAGGLQETQYF. The CDR3 coding sequence is TGTGCCAGTAGTATACAAGCTGGGGGTCTTCAGGAGACCCAGTACTTC.

This clonotype was counted ten times or more. The CDR3 loop is CASSRLAGKTNTGELFF. The CDR3, as DNA: TGTGCCAGCAGTCGACTAGCGGGTAAAACGAACACCGGGGAGCTGTTTTTT. V is TRBV3-1 and J is TRBJ2-2, with 10 bases identical to TRBD2. CDR1 and CDR2 from the germline V gene are LGHDT and YNNKEL (reference sequence). The CDR3 has 17 residues. V lost 6 bases, J lost 0 bases, and 7 bases stayed unmatched. Looking up the rest from reference TRBV3-1 and TRBJ2-2 gives the full variable domain: DTAVSQTPKYLVTQMGNDKSIKCEQNLGHDTMYWYKQDSKKFLKIMFSYNNKELIINETVPNRFSPKSPDKAHLNLHINSLELGDSAVYFCASSRLAGKTNTGELFFGEGSRLTVL.

This clonotype was seen ten or more times. J is TRBJ1-1 and V is TRBV3-1; the match to TRBD1 covers 8 bases. Trimming took 4 bases from V and 6 from J; bases not matched to a gene: 4. This CDR3 is 13 amino acids long. Germline CDR1 LGHDT, CDR2 YNNKEL (reference sequence). The CDR3, as DNA: TGTGCCAGCAGCCGGCAGGGGGCCTCTGAAGCTTTCTTT. Translated: CASSRQGASEAFF.

This clonotype was seen many times. The chain recombines TRBV12-3 or TRBV12-4 with TRBJ2-7; D uncertain. With 5 bases removed from V and 0 bases from J, the gap between germline ends came to 14 bases. The CDR3 covers 15 residues. As DNA, the CDR3 is TGTGCCAGCAGTGACCAGGCTAAACCCTCCTACGAGCAGTACTTC. It yields the protein CASSDQAKPSYEQYF.

Ten or more counts support this clonotype. For the CDR3, the DNA is TGTGCCAGCACCCGAGGGGGGCGCGATGAAAAACTGTTTTTT. Translation gives CASTRGGRDEKLFF. This sequence joins TRBV6-1 and TRBJ1-4; maybe TRBD1 (6 bases). Between the trimmed V and J ends, which lost 7 bases and 6 bases, there was a span of 15 bases. The CDR3 contains 14 residues. The germline CDR1 and CDR2 sequences are MNHNS and SASEGT.

This clonotype was observed many times. The J gene is TRBJ2-3, the V gene TRBV7-6; D assignment may be TRBD1 or TRBD2 (5 bases each). The germline gives CDR1 SGHVS, CDR2 FNYEAQ. The CDR3 runs 17 residues. Trimming pared 5 bases from V and 2 bases from J, leaving 20 bases between. In DNA form, the CDR3 reads TGTGCCAGCAGCAAAAGCCGGGACCCCGAGGACACAGATACGCAGTATTTT. This sequence encodes CASSKSRDPEDTDTQYF.

V usage is TRBV15 and J usage is TRBJ1-3, with D hard to call. The CDR3 runs to 15 residues. Germline values: CDR1 LNHNV, CDR2 YYDKDF (reference sequence). The V end lost 0 bases, the J end lost 7 bases, and 13 bases lay between the germline ends. Written as DNA, the CDR3 is TGTGCCACCAGCAGAGACCTAGGAGGGTTGAACACCATATATTTT. This codes for CATSRDLGGLNTIYF.

This clonotype has a count of ten or more. The V call is TRBV2, the J call TRBJ1-5; D remains ambiguous. The germline gives CDR1 SNHLY, CDR2 FYNNEI. The CDR3 length is 15 residues. V dropped 1 base and J dropped 1 base, with 8 bases sitting between them. DNA of the CDR3: TGTGCCAGCAGTGAAGACTTAATAAGCAATCAGCCCCAGCATTTT. Translating gives CASSEDLISNQPQHF. Using reference TRBV2 and TRBJ1-5 for the parts outside the CDR3, the full variable domain is EPEVTQTPSHQVTQMGQEVILRCVPISNHLYFYWYRQILGQKVEFLVSFYNNEISEKSEIFDDQFSVERPDGSNFTLKIRSTKLEDSAMYFCASSEDLISNQPQHFGDGTRLSIL.

This clonotype occurred many times. The chain carries TRBV29-1 and TRBJ2-1; no firm D call. The germline gives CDR1 SQVTM, CDR2 ANQGSEA. The CDR3 runs 10 residues. Trimming removed 2 bases at V and 9 bases at J, with 5 bases between. CDR3 residues: CSVERFEQFF. CDR3 sequence (DNA): TGCAGCGTTGAACGCTTTGAGCAGTTCTTC.

The sample holds many counts of this clonotype. The chain uses TRBV12-3 or TRBV12-4 and TRBJ2-1; 12 nucleotides agree with TRBD2. This CDR3 is built from 15 residues. V shed 7 bases and J 4 bases; nucleotides not matched to a gene: 5. CDR3 in amino acids: CASIRLAGDYNEQFF. CDR3 DNA sequence: TGTGCCAGCATTCGACTAGCGGGAGATTACAATGAGCAGTTCTTC.

At least ten counts were recorded for this clonotype. The CDR3 nucleotides read TGTGCTAGTGGTTTTTTGGGGGGGAGTATCTATGGCTACACCTTC. This gives the protein CASGFLGGSIYGYTF. The chain carries TRBV12-5 and TRBJ1-2; tentatively, D is TRBD1 (5 bases). Germline CDR1 and CDR2: LGHNT and FRNRAP. Trimming left V 3 bases short and J 4 bases short, with 15 bases between. CDR3 length equals 15 residues.

There are many counts of this clonotype. The rearrangement uses TRBV29-1 and TRBJ2-1, with unresolved D. Trimming cost V 7 bases and J 0 bases, with 7 bases left between them. Germline V gene lookup returns CDR1 SQVTM and CDR2 ANQGSEA. There are 12 residues in the CDR3. CDR3 in amino acids: CSGRFSYNEQFF. DNA of the CDR3: TGCAGCGGCCGATTCTCCTACAATGAGCAGTTCTTC.

This clonotype was counted ten times or more. The DNA of the CDR3 is TGTGCCAGCAGTCCCGGGACGAACACTGAAGCTTTCTTT. This codes for CASSPGTNTEAFF. The chain links TRBV27 to TRBJ1-1, with a tentative D call TRBD1 (5 bases). CDR3 length: 13 amino acids. Trimming removed 5 bases at V and 1 base at J, with 8 bases between. In germline, CDR1 is MNHEY, CDR2 SMNVEV (reference sequence).

This clonotype occurred many times. The V call is TRBV24-1, the J call TRBJ2-1; TRBD1 matches 8 bases. The CDR3 loop spans 13 amino acids. Trimming at V came to 5 bases and at J to 8 bases, leaving 4 bases not matched to a gene. Germline V gives CDR1 KGHDR, CDR2 SFDVKD. Written as DNA, the CDR3 is TGTGCCACCAGTGCGGCAGGGGGCGATGAGCAGTTCTTC. This gives the protein CATSAAGGDEQFF.

This clonotype was detected many times. The rearrangement links TRBV4-3 to TRBJ1-6, with D hard to call. The germline V and J ends were trimmed by 0 bases and 1 base, with 13 bases remaining between them. This CDR3 spans 18 amino acids. The germline gives CDR1 LGHNA, CDR2 YSLEER. The CDR3: CASSQDSRRLSYNSPLHF. CDR3 sequence (DNA): TGCGCCAGCAGCCAAGATAGCAGGAGGTTATCCTATAATTCACCCCTCCACTTT.

This clonotype was counted many times. This chain links TRBV27 with TRBJ2-5; 7 bases fit TRBD2. Per germline, CDR1 MNHEY and CDR2 SMNVEV (reference sequence). J was trimmed by 1 base and V by 5 bases; bases with no gene match: 4. The CDR3 is 14 residues long. The CDR3 region has the DNA TGTGCCAGCAGTCAAGCGGGACCCCAAGAGACCCAGTACTTC. This encodes CASSQAGPQETQYF.

Many counts were recorded for this clonotype. The chain is built from TRBV5-5 and TRBJ1-4, with 9 bases matching TRBD1. CDR3 length: 15 amino acids. CDR1 and CDR2 from the germline V gene are SGHKS and YYEKEE (reference sequence). Losses at the gene ends were 4 bases for V and 6 bases for J; bases not matched to a gene: 7. The CDR3: CASSSPDRGYEKLFF. In DNA form, the CDR3 reads TGTGCCAGCAGCAGCCCGGACAGGGGATATGAAAAACTGTTTTTT.

In the case of this clonotype: A single base separates this from a much larger clone, so it may be a read error. The chain combines TRBV29-1 with TRBJ2-1; 8 nucleotides line up with TRBD2. The J segment lost 9 bases and the V segment lost 5 bases, leaving 15 bases of the junction unmatched. The CDR3 runs 15 residues. Germline-derived CDR1 and CDR2 are SQVTM and ANQGSEA. CDR3 residues: CSVRGKLAAGVEQFF. The CDR3 DNA follows: TGCAGCGTTCGAGGGAAACTAGCGGCAGGGGTTGAGCAGTTCTTC.